This is a list of T cell receptor beta chains from one sample in a study of siplizumab effects on memory and regulatory T cells. Measured with immunoSEQ multiplex PCR; TCRdb has only the in-frame clones, and not every one. The sample includes roughly 93,000 clones, 90% to 95% of them seen just once. The sample was non-Treg CD4+ T cells sorted from blood. The receptors shown here come from a human donor in good health. The CDR3 runs from the conserved cysteine through the conserved F or W. A D gene is named only where the DNA matches it firmly. Part of the rows lack a size; the others show once, few, many or a class for expanded clones.

clone_size,v_call,j_call,d_call,cdr3_nt,cdr3_aa
-,TRBV28,TRBJ1-5,-,TGTGCCAGCAGTTTTCGGAATCAGCCCCAGCATTTT,CASSFRNQPQHF
-,TRBV19,TRBJ1-3,TRBD1,TGTGCCAGTATCTACGGGGGACAGGGAAGGGGAAACACCATATATTTT,CASIYGGQGRGNTIYF
-,TRBV29-1,TRBJ1-5,-,TGCAGCGCCCGGAACAGCAATCAGCCCCAGCATTTT,CSARNSNQPQHF
-,TRBV7-2,TRBJ1-5,-,TGTGCCAGCAGACAGGACAATCAGCCCCAGCATTTT,CASRQDNQPQHF
few,TRBV6-5,TRBJ2-7,TRBD1,TGTGCCAGCAGTCTCGGACAGGGCTACGAGCAGTACTTC,CASSLGQGYEQYF
-,TRBV4-1,TRBJ2-7,-,TGCGCCAGCAGCCAAGACAAACTACTACGGACTTCCTACGAGCAGTACTTC,CASSQDKLLRTSYEQYF
-,TRBV27,TRBJ2-7,TRBD2,TGTGCCAGCAGTTTAGGTAGCGGGAGACCCTACGAGCAGTACTTC,CASSLGSGRPYEQYF
-,TRBV7-2,TRBJ1-2,-,TGTGCCAGCAGTCAAAGCCCCCCGGACAGACGACTCTATGGCTACACCTTC,CASSQSPPDRRLYGYTF
-,TRBV28,TRBJ1-4,TRBD1,TGTGCCAGCAGTACCCCCGGGACAGGGGGCAAGAAACTGTTTTTT,CASSTPGTGGKKLFF
-,TRBV28,TRBJ2-3,-,TGTGCCAGCAGTTTCAGGGGTTTAGGGGCAGATACGCAGTATTTT,CASSFRGLGADTQYF
-,TRBV7-9,TRBJ2-3,-,TGTGCCAGCAGCCAGGATAGGCAAGCCTCCTACACAGATACGCAGTATTTT,CASSQDRQASYTDTQYF
-,TRBV6-6,TRBJ2-5,TRBD1,TGTGCCAGCAGTACACAGGGACAGGGAAGAGAGACCCAGTACTTC,CASSTQGQGRETQYF
-,TRBV28,TRBJ1-2,-,TGTGCCAGCAGTGGCCGCGGGCAGGGTTACTATGGCTACACCTTC,CASSGRGQGYYGYTF
-,TRBV6-4,TRBJ2-1,TRBD2,TGTGCCAGCAGTGAAGGGACTAGCGGTTACAATGAGCAGTTCTTC,CASSEGTSGYNEQFF
-,TRBV4-2,TRBJ1-2,TRBD1,TGTGCCAGCAGCCAAGATAGGGGGCGTGGCTACACCTTC,CASSQDRGRGYTF
-,TRBV7-9,TRBJ2-1,-,TGTGCCAGCAGCTTAGTTAAAAATGAGCAGTTCTTC,CASSLVKNEQFF
-,TRBV30,TRBJ1-4,-,TGTGCCTGGAGTGTTGGCTCGGGATGGAAACTGTTTTTT,CAWSVGSGWKLFF
-,TRBV5-1,TRBJ2-2,TRBD2,TGCGCCAGCAGGAGGGATAGCGGGAGCGACCACCGGGAGCTGTTTTTT,CASRRDSGSDHRELFF
-,TRBV18,TRBJ2-1,-,TGTGCCAGCTCACCCTTCCCCGCTACTATAGGCCACAATGAGCAGTTCTTC,CASSPFPATIGHNEQFF
-,TRBV7-6,TRBJ2-5,-,TGTGCCAGCAGCTTAGAGGGGCAGACCGGGGGGACCCAGTACTTC,CASSLEGQTGGTQYF
-,TRBV10-1,TRBJ2-1,-,TGCGCCAGCAGTGAGTCGGGAAAGCAGTTCTTC,CASSESGKQFF
once,TRBV19,TRBJ1-2,TRBD1,TGTGCCAGTAGTATATTGGGACAGGTCGTCTCGTATGGCTACACCTTC,CASSILGQVVSYGYTF
-,TRBV7-6,TRBJ2-5,-,TGTGCCAGCAGCTTATTTGGGCCTTCCGGGATACAAGAGACCCAGTACTTC,CASSLFGPSGIQETQYF
-,TRBV6-5,TRBJ2-7,-,TGTGCCAGCAGCGCCGGGACCGCCTCCTACGAGCAGTACTTC,CASSAGTASYEQYF
-,TRBV28,TRBJ2-5,TRBD2,TGTGCCAGCACGTTAGCGGGAGTCGGAGAGACCCAGTACTTC,CASTLAGVGETQYF
-,TRBV5-1,TRBJ1-3,-,TGCGCCAGCAGCTTGGCTGGGAGCGGAAACACCATATATTTT,CASSLAGSGNTIYF
once,TRBV27,TRBJ2-5,-,TGTGCCAGCAGTTTTTCCGTCCTGCAAGAGACCCAGTACTTC,CASSFSVLQETQYF
-,TRBV2,TRBJ2-3,-,TGTGCCAGCAGAAACGACAGGGAGTGGGGGGCAGATACGCAGTATTTT,CASRNDREWGADTQYF
-,TRBV9,TRBJ2-1,-,TGTGCCAGCAGCCCGACAGACTACAATGAGCAGTTCTTC,CASSPTDYNEQFF
-,TRBV7-9,TRBJ1-4,-,TGTGCCAGCAGCTTAGCAGGGGCAGGGGAAAAACTGTTTTTT,CASSLAGAGEKLFF
-,TRBV9,TRBJ1-5,-,TGTGCCAGCAGCGTAGAGGGTAGCAATCAGCCCCAGCATTTT,CASSVEGSNQPQHF
-,TRBV7-6,TRBJ1-3,-,TGTGCCAGCAGCCGAACCCAGGGAAACACCATATATTTT,CASSRTQGNTIYF
-,TRBV5-1,TRBJ1-4,-,TGCGCCAGCAGCCCGGCAACTAATGAAAAACTGTTTTTT,CASSPATNEKLFF
-,TRBV30,TRBJ1-2,-,TGTGCCTGGAGTCGCAGGGGCTTGTCTAACTATGGCTACACCTTC,CAWSRRGLSNYGYTF
-,TRBV28,TRBJ1-5,TRBD1,TGTGCCAGCAGTTTAAAGACAGGGCTGAGCAATCAGCCCCAGCATTTT,CASSLKTGLSNQPQHF
-,TRBV27,TRBJ2-3,TRBD1,TGTGCCAGCAGTTTGGACAGGGTAGATACGCAGTATTTT,CASSLDRVDTQYF
-,TRBV11-2,TRBJ1-2,-,TGTGCCAGCACCTTCACCTTGGCTCAGGGACCTCTTCTGGGCTACACCTTC,CASTFTLAQGPLLGYTF